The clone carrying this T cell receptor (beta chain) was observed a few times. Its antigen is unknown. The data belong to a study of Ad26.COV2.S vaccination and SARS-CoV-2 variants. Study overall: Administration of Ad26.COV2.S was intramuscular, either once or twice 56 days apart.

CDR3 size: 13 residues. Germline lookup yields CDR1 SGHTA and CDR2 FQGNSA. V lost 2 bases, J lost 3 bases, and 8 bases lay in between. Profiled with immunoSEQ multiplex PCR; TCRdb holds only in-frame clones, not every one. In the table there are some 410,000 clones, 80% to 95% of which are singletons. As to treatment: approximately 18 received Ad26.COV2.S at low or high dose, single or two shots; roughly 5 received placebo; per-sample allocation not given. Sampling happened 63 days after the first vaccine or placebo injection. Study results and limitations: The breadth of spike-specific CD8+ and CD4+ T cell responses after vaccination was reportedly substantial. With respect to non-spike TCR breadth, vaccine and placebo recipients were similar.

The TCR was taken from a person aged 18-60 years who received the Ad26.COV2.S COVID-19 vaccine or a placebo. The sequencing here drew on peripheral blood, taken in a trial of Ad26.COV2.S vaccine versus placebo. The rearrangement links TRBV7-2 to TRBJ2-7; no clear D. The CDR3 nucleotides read TGTGCCAGCAGCTTAATCGCGTACTACGAGCAGTACTTC. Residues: CASSLIAYYEQYF.